This T cell receptor beta chain was obtained from a study of identical twins. From the 5' RACE reads, TCRdb called clonotypes with MiXCR, one entry per CDR3 protein. The table shows 250,000 to 350,000 distinct CDR3 sequences, with 8% to 9% occurring only once. This clonotype was seen many times. The CDR3 loop spans 14 amino acids. Trimming took 3 bases from V and 5 from J, leaving 13 bases between them. This sample was also put to use in a study of yellow fever vaccine responses in identical twins.

This sequence originates from a woman between 18 and 29 years old in good health. The J gene is TRBJ1-1, the V gene TRBV12-3 or TRBV12-4; the D gene is possibly TRBD1 (5 bases). The sequencing input was memory (CD45RO+) T cells sorted from blood. This CDR3 is CASSFGGGRTEAFF. The CDR3 bases are TGTGCCAGCAGTTTTGGGGGGGGAAGGACTGAAGCTTTCTTT.